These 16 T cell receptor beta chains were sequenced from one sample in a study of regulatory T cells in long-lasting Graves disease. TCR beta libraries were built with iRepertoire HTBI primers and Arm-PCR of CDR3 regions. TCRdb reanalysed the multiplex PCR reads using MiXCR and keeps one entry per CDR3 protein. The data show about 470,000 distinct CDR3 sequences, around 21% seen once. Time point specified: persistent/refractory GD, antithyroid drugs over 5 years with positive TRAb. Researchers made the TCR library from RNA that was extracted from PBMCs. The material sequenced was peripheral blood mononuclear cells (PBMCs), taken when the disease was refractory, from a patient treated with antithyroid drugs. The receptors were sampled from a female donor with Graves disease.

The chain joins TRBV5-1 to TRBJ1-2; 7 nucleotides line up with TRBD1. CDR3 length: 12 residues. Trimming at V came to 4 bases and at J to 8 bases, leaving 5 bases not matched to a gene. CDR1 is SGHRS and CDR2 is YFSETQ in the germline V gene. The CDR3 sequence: CASSHRQGGYTF. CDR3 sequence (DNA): TGCGCCAGCAGCCACCGACAGGGCGGCTACACCTTC.

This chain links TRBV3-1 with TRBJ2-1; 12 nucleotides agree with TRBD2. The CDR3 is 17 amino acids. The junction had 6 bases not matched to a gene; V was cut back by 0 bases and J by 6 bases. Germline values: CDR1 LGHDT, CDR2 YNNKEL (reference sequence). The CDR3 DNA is TGTGCCAGCAGCCAAGATTTGGCTAGCGGGAGGGTCAATGAGCAGTTCTTC. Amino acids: CASSQDLASGRVNEQFF.

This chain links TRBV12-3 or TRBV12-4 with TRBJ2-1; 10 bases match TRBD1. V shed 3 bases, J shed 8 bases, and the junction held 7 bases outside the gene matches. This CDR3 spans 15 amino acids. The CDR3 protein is CASSFWGQGYDEQFF. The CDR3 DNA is TGTGCCAGCAGTTTTTGGGGACAGGGGTACGATGAGCAGTTCTTC.

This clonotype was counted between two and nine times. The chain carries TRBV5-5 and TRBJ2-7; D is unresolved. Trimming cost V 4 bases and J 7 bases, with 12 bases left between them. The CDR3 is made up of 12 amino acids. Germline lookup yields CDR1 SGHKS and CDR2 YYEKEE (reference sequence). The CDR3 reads CASSISTVEQYF. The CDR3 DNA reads TGTGCCAGCAGCATTTCCACGGTTGAGCAGTACTTC.

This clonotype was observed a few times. As DNA, the CDR3 is TGTGCCAGCAGTTGGGACCGATACTCCTACGAGCAGTACTTC. Encoded protein: CASSWDRYSYEQYF. The chain employs TRBV6-2 or TRBV6-3 and TRBJ2-7; D might be TRBD1 or TRBD2, each matching 5 bases. Germline assignment: CDR1 MNHEY and CDR2 SVGEGT. This CDR3 region has 14 residues. V gave up 4 bases and J gave up 0 bases, with 10 bases separating them.

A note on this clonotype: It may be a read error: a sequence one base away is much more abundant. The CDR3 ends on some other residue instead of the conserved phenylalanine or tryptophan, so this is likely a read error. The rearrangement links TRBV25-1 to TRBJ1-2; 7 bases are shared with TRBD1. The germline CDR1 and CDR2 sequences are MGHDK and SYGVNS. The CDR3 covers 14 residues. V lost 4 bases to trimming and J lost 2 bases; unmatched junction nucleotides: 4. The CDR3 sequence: CASSGQGVNYGYTS. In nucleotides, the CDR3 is TGTGCCAGCAGTGGTCAGGGGGTGAACTATGGCTACACCTCC.

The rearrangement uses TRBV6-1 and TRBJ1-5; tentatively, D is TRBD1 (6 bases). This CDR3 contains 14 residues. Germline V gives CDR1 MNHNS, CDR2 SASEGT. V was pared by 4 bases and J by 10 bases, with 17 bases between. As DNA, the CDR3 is TGTGCCAGCAGTGTTGGACAGTCAACCGGCCCCCAGCATTTT. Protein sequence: CASSVGQSTGPQHF.

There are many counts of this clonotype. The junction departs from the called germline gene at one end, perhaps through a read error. The CDR3 protein is CASSITPRDTEAFF. CDR3 DNA sequence: TGTGCCAGTAGTATCACACCACGGGACACCGAAGCTTTCTTT. The chain carries TRBV19 and TRBJ1-1; D may be TRBD1 (6 bases). Germline CDR1 reads LNHDA; CDR2 reads SQIVND (reference sequence). The CDR3 sequence is 14 residues long.

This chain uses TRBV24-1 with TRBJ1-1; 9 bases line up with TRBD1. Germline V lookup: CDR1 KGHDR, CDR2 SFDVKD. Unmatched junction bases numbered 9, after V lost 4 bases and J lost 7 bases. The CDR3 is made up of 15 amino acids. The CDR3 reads CATSDQRTGVDEAFF. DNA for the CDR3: TGTGCCACCAGTGACCAGAGGACAGGGGTGGATGAAGCTTTCTTT.

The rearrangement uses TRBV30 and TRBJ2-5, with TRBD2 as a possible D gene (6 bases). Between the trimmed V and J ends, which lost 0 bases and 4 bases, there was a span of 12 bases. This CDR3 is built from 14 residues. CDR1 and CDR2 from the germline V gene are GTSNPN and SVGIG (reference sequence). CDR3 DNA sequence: TGTGCCTGGAGTGTATGGGGGGATAGAGAGACCCAGTACTTC. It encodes CAWSVWGDRETQYF. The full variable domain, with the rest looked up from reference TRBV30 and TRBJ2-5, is SQTIHQWPATLVQPVGSPLSLECTVEGTSNPNLYWYRQAAGRGLQLLFYSVGIGQISSEVPQNLSASRPQDRQFILSSKKLLLSDSGFYLCAWSVWGDRETQYFGPGTRLLVL.

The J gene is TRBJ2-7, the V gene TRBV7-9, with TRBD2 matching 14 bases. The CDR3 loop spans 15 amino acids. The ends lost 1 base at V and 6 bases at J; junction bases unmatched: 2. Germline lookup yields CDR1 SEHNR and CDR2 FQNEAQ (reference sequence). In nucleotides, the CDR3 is TGTGCCAGCAGCTTAGAGGGACTAGCGGGGGCCGAGCAGTACTTC. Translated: CASSLEGLAGAEQYF.

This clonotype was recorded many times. The CDR3 DNA follows: TGTGCCAGCAGTTTGGGGCAGGGGGTAGTGCCTAATGAAAAACTGTTTTTT. Translated, it gives CASSLGQGVVPNEKLFF. The chain employs TRBV12-3 or TRBV12-4 and TRBJ1-4; 7 positions match TRBD1. This CDR3 region has 17 residues. The J segment lost 3 bases and the V segment lost 3 bases, leaving 10 bases of the junction unmatched.

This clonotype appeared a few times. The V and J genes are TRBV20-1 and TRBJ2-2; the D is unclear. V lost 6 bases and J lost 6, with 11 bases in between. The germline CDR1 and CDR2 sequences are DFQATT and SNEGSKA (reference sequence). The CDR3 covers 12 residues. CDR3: CSARPLPGELFF. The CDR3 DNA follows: TGCAGTGCACGGCCCCTTCCCGGGGAGCTGTTTTTT.

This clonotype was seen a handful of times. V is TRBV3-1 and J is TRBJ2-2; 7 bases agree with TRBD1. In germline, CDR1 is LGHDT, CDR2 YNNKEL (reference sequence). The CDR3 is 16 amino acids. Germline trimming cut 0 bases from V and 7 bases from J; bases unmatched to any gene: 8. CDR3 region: CASSQDPTGVGGELFF. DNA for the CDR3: TGTGCCAGCAGCCAAGACCCAACAGGGGTAGGCGGGGAGCTGTTTTTT.

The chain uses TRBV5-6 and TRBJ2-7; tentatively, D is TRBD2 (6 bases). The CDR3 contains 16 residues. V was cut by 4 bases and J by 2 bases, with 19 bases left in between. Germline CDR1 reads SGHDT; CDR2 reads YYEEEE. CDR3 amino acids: CASSPTRLAATYEQYF. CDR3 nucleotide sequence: TGTGCCAGCAGCCCGACCCGATTAGCGGCGACCTACGAGCAGTACTTC.

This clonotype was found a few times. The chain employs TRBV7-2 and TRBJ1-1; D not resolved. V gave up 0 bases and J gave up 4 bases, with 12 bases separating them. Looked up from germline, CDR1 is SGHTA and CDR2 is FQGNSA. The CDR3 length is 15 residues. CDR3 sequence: CASSLAASLGTEAFF. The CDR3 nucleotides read TGTGCCAGCAGCTTAGCTGCCTCTTTAGGCACTGAAGCTTTCTTT.